This T cell receptor beta chain comes out of a study of blood T cell repertoires in COVID-19 (TCRdb year 2020). Regarding the research as a whole: Collaborator samples came from the United States, Italy and Spain and covered acute and convalescent phases of COVID-19. The prospective study material was composed of cDNA or gDNA derived from T cells, B-cell-depleted T cells, or PBMCs. Subjects who had been exposed to COVID-19, were actively infected with it, or had recovered from it provided the deeply sampled blood TCRbeta repertoires that made up the dataset. The repertoires were made available in a free public database intended to serve as a resource for research on the immune response to SARS-CoV-2. Samples came from the ongoing ImmuneRACE study (first 160 participants) plus 1,254 subjects from 6 global collaborators. The sample metadata nearly always contained a de-identified subject ID, COVID-19 status, age in years and sex. Where HLA class I and class II types were available, the types were taken from metadata supplied by the sample provider, not from assay-based typing.

Deletion took 3 bases off V and 9 bases off J, with a span of 7 bases between the germline ends. The germline V gene specifies KGHDR as CDR1 and SFDVKD as CDR2. The CDR3, from cysteine to phenylalanine, totals 11 residues. Here the CDR3 DNA is all that survives: 33 bases in frame from base 1. One collaborating source in Seattle enrolled patients while the patients were actively infected and followed the patients over time throughout the course of disease. Collaborating institutions collected whole blood in K2EDTA tubes following their own protocols. For TCRbeta analysis, collaborators shipped samples as frozen whole blood, isolated PBMCs, or DNA extracted from either of those sample types. Note on this clone: Its antigen is not yet known. No quality values exist for individual bases; no much larger clone is one base distant.

TCRbeta CDR3 regions were amplified from genomic DNA using the immunoSEQ Assay, a bias-controlled multiplex PCR. The study's own analysis went as follows. Within the assay, amplification of reference gene primers was used to estimate how many nucleated cells each sample contained. To quantify the absolute abundance of each unique TCRbeta CDR3 rearrangement, sequence reads were collapsed and filtered. For each sample, productive Simpson clonality was calculated as the square root of Simpson's diversity index over productive rearrangements. The immuneACCESS repertoire file appears here via TCRdb, limited to in-frame rearrangements. These files lack a portion of the clones; in checked studies, under half of the deficit traces to unresolved V genes, and the cause of the others is not known. That table supplies the V and J calls and clone size; D and trimming were determined from the DNA. For this sample there are about 220,000 clones; about 81% appear just once. 5.2% of the sample is in the top ten clones.

Study-wide findings and limitations: The quantity of clinical and demographic metadata differed by source and by participant and was supplied without curation.

The chain joins TRBV24-1 to TRBJ1-1; the D gene is unclear. The sequence was collected from a woman aged 65 to 85 with COVID-19, enrolled during active disease. The sample was peripheral blood. The CDR3 loop reads CATSDTRQAFF. The bases read TGTGCCACCAGTGATACCAGGCAAGCTTTCTTT.